This T cell receptor (beta chain) came from a study of T cells in Graves' hyperthyroidism and ophthalmopathy. Study-wide findings and caveats: Clonotypes that were expanded in thyroid above 0.001 mostly appeared in blood too.

The CDR3 loop spans 13 amino acids. CDR1 and CDR2 from the germline V gene are ENHRY and SYGVKD. Trimming took 3 bases from V and 3 from J; bases not matched to a gene: 2. TCR beta CDR3 regions were amplified from RNA. Initially, a first-round RT-PCR of the TCR CDR3 employed the HTBI primer set. TCRdb re-called the multiplex PCR reads with MiXCR, one entry per CDR3 protein. The sample yields about 770,000 distinct CDR3 sequences, approximately 18% seen once. In regard to this clonotype: Its antigen is undetermined.

Disease duration under 2 months; hyperthyroidism patients were aged 18 to 65. An approximately 10 ml volume of fresh peripheral blood provided the PBMCs. The sample taken for sequencing was blood. The chain is built from TRBV10-3 and TRBJ2-7, with 7 bases aligning to TRBD1. This TCR derives from a woman between 45 and 60 years old with Graves' hyperthyroidism that later progressed to Graves' ophthalmopathy. CDR3 in DNA: TGTGCCATCAGTGACAGGGGGTACTACGAGCAGTACTTC. It is translated as CAISDRGYYEQYF.